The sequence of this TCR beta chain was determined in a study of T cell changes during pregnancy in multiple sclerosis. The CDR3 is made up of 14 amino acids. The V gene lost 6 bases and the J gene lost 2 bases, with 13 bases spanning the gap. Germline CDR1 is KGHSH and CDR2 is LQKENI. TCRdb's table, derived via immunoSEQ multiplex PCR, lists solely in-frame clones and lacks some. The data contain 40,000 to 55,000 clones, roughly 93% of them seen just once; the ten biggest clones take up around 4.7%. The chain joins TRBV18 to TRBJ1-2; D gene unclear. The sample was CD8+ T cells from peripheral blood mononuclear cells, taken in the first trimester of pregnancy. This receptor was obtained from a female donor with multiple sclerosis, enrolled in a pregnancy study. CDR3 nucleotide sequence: TGTGCCAGCTCCCTGGGCGAGGGCAACTATGGCTACACCTTC. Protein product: CASSLGEGNYGYTF.